The 15 T cell receptor beta chains given below trace back to one sample, sequenced in a study of cytomegalovirus exposure and HLA in healthy donors. The repertoire was sequenced with immunoSEQ multiplex PCR; TCRdb's copy has only in-frame clones and lacks some. The repertoire holds 180,000 or so clones, with 85% to 90% as singletons. Sequencing was done on a sample of PBMCs. These receptors originate from a woman aged 25 to 39 in good health and CMV-seronegative.

V and J are TRBV5-6 and TRBJ1-1; TRBD1 aligns across 7 bases. The trim removed 1 base at V and 4 bases at J, leaving 13 bases unmatched. This CDR3 comprises 17 residues. Germline V CDR1 and CDR2: SGHDT, YYEEEE. The CDR3 region is CASSLIWSDRRGTEAFF. The CDR3, as DNA: TGTGCCAGCAGCTTGATTTGGTCGGACAGGCGCGGCACTGAAGCTTTCTTT.

In its sample, this clone was seen many times. The DNA for the CDR3 is TGTGCCAGCAGCTTAATTCGTGGAGAACTGTTTTTT. It is translated as CASSLIRGELFF. This sequence joins TRBV7-8 and TRBJ1-4, with D unclear. Trimming stripped 2 bases from V and 12 bases from J, with 10 bases between. Germline V gene data show CDR1 as SGHVS and CDR2 as FQNEAQ. CDR3 length equals 12 residues.

With regard to this clone: The same CDR3 can be traced to other DNA sequences in this sample. The V and J genes are TRBV4-1 and TRBJ2-7; 8 nucleotides match TRBD2. The CDR3 spans 14 residues. The trim removed 6 bases at V and 6 bases at J, leaving 10 bases unmatched. The V gene's germline CDR1 is MGHRA and CDR2 YSYEKL. The CDR3 bases are TGCGCCAGCAGTTACGGATTAGCGGGGACCGAGCAGTACTTC. It is translated as CASSYGLAGTEQYF.

The V call is TRBV5-1, the J call TRBJ2-1; 13 bases align to TRBD2. V gave up 0 bases and J gave up 12 bases; unmatched junction bases: 12. The CDR3 length is 17 residues. CDR1 and CDR2 (germline): SGHRS, YFSETQ. The CDR3 DNA reads TGCGCCAGCAGCTTGGAAGTGGCGGGACTAGCGGGATCTGGGCAGTTCTTC. The encoded protein is CASSLEVAGLAGSGQFF.

The chain recombines TRBV6-5 with TRBJ2-2; no reliable D call. Trimming stripped 4 bases from V and 1 base from J, with 7 bases between. Germline-derived CDR1 and CDR2 are MNHEY and SVGAGI. This CDR3 region has 14 residues. The CDR3 is CASSFSQNTGELFF. In DNA, the CDR3 is TGTGCCAGCAGTTTCAGTCAGAACACCGGGGAGCTGTTTTTT.

The V gene is TRBV11-2, the J gene TRBJ1-1; no definite D call. The length of the CDR3 is 11 residues. CDR1 SGHAT and CDR2 FQNNGV come from the germline V gene. With 6 bases removed from V and 6 bases from J, the gap between germline ends came to 8 bases. The CDR3, as DNA: TGTGCCAGCAGTTTTACTGCTGAAGCTTTCTTT. This gives the protein CASSFTAEAFF.

This clone was observed once. The chain couples TRBV6-5 to TRBJ2-1, with a tentative D call TRBD1 (6 bases). This CDR3 contains 13 residues. Trimming shortened V by 6 bases and J by 4 bases, and 10 bases separated the two germline ends. CDR1 MNHEY and CDR2 SVGAGI come from the germline V gene. The CDR3 reads CASRSTGYNEQFF. The CDR3 bases are TGTGCCAGCAGGTCAACAGGGTACAATGAGCAGTTCTTC.

This chain uses TRBV6-1 with TRBJ1-1; 7 nucleotides line up with TRBD1. The CDR3 sequence is 15 residues long. The V gene end was trimmed by 3 bases and the J gene end by 4 bases; junction bases not matched to a gene: 8. Germline V gives CDR1 MNHNS, CDR2 SASEGT. In DNA, the CDR3 is TGTGCCAGCAGTGAGGATGAGGGGGCCGGCACTGAAGCTTTCTTT. Translation gives CASSEDEGAGTEAFF.

V and J are TRBV5-8 and TRBJ1-6; 8 bases map to TRBD1. CDR1 is SGHTS and CDR2 is YDEGEE in the germline V gene. The CDR3 runs 18 residues. Trimming at V came to 4 bases and at J to 5 bases, leaving 14 bases not matched to a gene. The CDR3 loop is CASSHRLGDRGDNSPLHF. The CDR3 DNA reads TGTGCCAGCAGCCACCGATTGGGTGACAGGGGAGATAATTCACCCCTCCACTTT.

V is TRBV4-1 and J is TRBJ2-7, with TRBD1 matching over 9 bases. This CDR3 region has 14 residues. Germline lookup yields CDR1 MGHRA and CDR2 YSYEKL. V gave up 4 bases and J gave up 3 bases; unmatched junction bases: 4. The CDR3: CASSLRTGVYEQYF. The CDR3 DNA reads as TGCGCCAGCAGCCTCAGGACAGGGGTCTACGAGCAGTACTTC.

The gene calls are TRBV27 and TRBJ2-7; 7 nucleotides match TRBD1. Germline-derived CDR1 and CDR2 are MNHEY and SMNVEV (reference sequence). There are 15 residues in the CDR3. Losses at the gene ends were 5 bases for V and 3 bases for J; bases not matched to a gene: 10. DNA for the CDR3: TGTGCCAGCAGTCCGGTGGGGACAGCGAACTACGAGCAGTACTTC. This gives the protein CASSPVGTANYEQYF.

The chain links TRBV5-1 to TRBJ2-5, with D possibly being TRBD1 (5 bases). V dropped 4 bases and J dropped 0 bases, with 22 bases sitting between them. The CDR3 consists of 18 residues. CDR1 and CDR2 (germline): SGHRS, YFSETQ. This CDR3 reads CASSPGRVRDFHQETQYF. The CDR3 coding sequence is TGCGCCAGCAGCCCGGGTCGGGTCAGGGATTTTCACCAAGAGACCCAGTACTTC. The whole variable domain, remainder taken from reference TRBV5-1 and TRBJ2-5, is KAGVTQTPRYLIKTRGQQVTLSCSPISGHRSVSWYQQTPGQGLQFLFEYFSETQRNKGNFPGRFSGRQFSNSRSEMNVSTLELGDSALYLCASSPGRVRDFHQETQYFGPGTRLLVL.

The rearrangement links TRBV27 to TRBJ2-2; D is perhaps TRBD1 (5 bases). This CDR3 comprises 15 residues. Germline values: CDR1 MNHEY, CDR2 SMNVEV (reference sequence). V was clipped by 3 bases and J by 5 bases, with 13 bases between them. CDR3 amino acids: CASSFIGVGTGELFF. In DNA, the CDR3 is TGTGCCAGCAGTTTCATAGGGGTAGGGACCGGGGAGCTGTTTTTT.

This chain connects TRBV4-3 to TRBJ2-3; D may be TRBD2 (6 bases). V shed 2 bases and J shed 2 bases, with 14 bases lying between them. CDR1 and CDR2 (germline): LGHNA, YSLEER. The CDR3 has 16 amino acids. The CDR3 DNA sequence: TGCGCCAGCAGCCAACACCCGACGGGGGACACAGATACGCAGTATTTT. Translated: CASSQHPTGDTDTQYF.

This clone appeared a few times. The V gene is TRBV10-1, the J gene TRBJ1-2; 9 positions agree with TRBD1. CDR3 size: 15 residues. Germline V gene sequence: CDR1 WNHNN, CDR2 SYGVQD (reference sequence). V was pared by 3 bases and J by 6 bases, with 8 bases of the junction left unmatched. This CDR3 reads CASSDWTGESDGYTF. The CDR3 nucleotides read TGCGCCAGCAGTGACTGGACAGGGGAGTCCGATGGCTACACCTTC.